Listed below are T cell receptor beta chains from one sample, sequenced in a study of blood T cell repertoires in COVID-19. Here immunoSEQ multiplex PCR was the method, and the copy in TCRdb shows in-frame clones only, minus some. Altogether 150,000 to 200,000 clones are present, 80% to 90% being singletons, with the ten largest covering about 14%. The sequencing input was peripheral blood. Receptors originate from a woman in her 70s with COVID-19, enrolled during active disease. Each CDR3 is given with its conserved first and last residue. The order of the fields is V gene, clone size, D gene, J gene, CDR3 DNA, CDR3 protein. D genes are given only for firm matches. Size values are once, few and many counts, or a class for expanded clones, and some rows have none.

>TRBV5-1|few|NA|TRBJ1-1
TGCGCCAGCAGCTTGGCCCAGGGGATGACTGAAGCTTTCTTT
CASSLAQGMTEAFF
>TRBV3-1/TRBV3-2|NA|TRBD2|TRBJ2-7
TGTGCCAGCAGCCAAGAGGGACTAGCGGGGGCACGGGTCGAGCAGTACTTC
CASSQEGLAGARVEQYF
>TRBV11-2|NA|NA|TRBJ1-4
TGTGCCAGCAGCTTAGGTGTCAGGGGAAATGAAAAACTGTTTTTT
CASSLGVRGNEKLFF
>TRBV29-1|NA|TRBD1|TRBJ1-2
TGCAGCGTTGGCGGACAGGGCAGAGGCTACACCTTC
CSVGGQGRGYTF
>TRBV9|NA|TRBD1|TRBJ2-5
TGTGCCAGCAGCGTAGGGGGACAGGGTCAAGAGACCCAGTACTTC
CASSVGGQGQETQYF
>TRBV6-1|NA|TRBD2|TRBJ2-2
TGTGCCAGCAGTGAAGGAACGGGGGGGCTTACCGGGGAGCTGTTTTTT
CASSEGTGGLTGELFF
>TRBV7-2|NA|TRBD2|TRBJ2-7
TGTGCCAGCACCGTAGCGGGAGGTGCCTACGAGCAGTACTTC
CASTVAGGAYEQYF
>TRBV5-1|NA|TRBD2|TRBJ2-7
TGCGCCAGCAGTCTTGCCCCCTCGACTAGCGGGATTTACGAGCAGTACTTC
CASSLAPSTSGIYEQYF
>TRBV18|NA|NA|TRBJ1-1
TGTGCCAGCTCACCACCCTCGGCCATCATGGGAGAAACTAAAGCTTTCTTT
CASSPPSAIMGETKAFF
>TRBV9|NA|NA|TRBJ2-7
TGTGCCAGCAGTTACGGGGGTTATGCCTTC
CASSYGGYAF
>TRBV18|NA|NA|TRBJ2-7
TGTGCCGGCAGATACGAGCAGTACTTC
CAGRYEQYF
>TRBV2|few|NA|TRBJ2-5
TGTGCCAGCAGTCAGGACTTAGTGGGGGAGACCCAGTACTTC
CASSQDLVGETQYF
>TRBV15|NA|TRBD1|TRBJ2-3
TGTGCCACCAGCAGAAGCCAGGGGGCGCGCACAGATACGCAGTATTTT
CATSRSQGARTDTQYF
>TRBV19|NA|TRBD2|TRBJ2-1
TGTGCCAGTAAGGTCGGGGGGTCGAATGAGCAGTTCTTC
CASKVGGSNEQFF
>TRBV10-3|NA|TRBD1|TRBJ2-7
TGTGCCATCAGTGAGGCGGGACAGGGGAACGAGCAGTACTTC
CAISEAGQGNEQYF
>TRBV3-1/TRBV3-2|NA|NA|TRBJ1-2
TGTGCCAGCAGCCAATCCTTCTATGGCTACACCTTC
CASSQSFYGYTF
>TRBV3-1/TRBV3-2|few|TRBD1|TRBJ1-4
TGTGCCAGCAGCCACCTCGACAGGGCGGATAATGAAAAACTGTTTTTT
CASSHLDRADNEKLFF
>TRBV6-5|NA|NA|TRBJ1-1
TGTGCCAGCAGTTCTGGACAGAACACTGAAGCTTTCTTT
CASSSGQNTEAFF
>TRBV28|once|NA|TRBJ2-5
TGTGCCAGCAGAAAACTTGGGGGGGCAGGGCAAGAGACCCAGTACTTC
CASRKLGGAGQETQYF
>TRBV14|NA|NA|TRBJ2-3
TGTGCCAGCAGCAGATCCGGGACTGGCTCCCGCACAGATACGCAGTATTTT
CASSRSGTGSRTDTQYF
>TRBV5-1|NA|NA|TRBJ2-4
TGCGCCAGCAGCTTGGCCGTTGGAGGATCGATTCAGTACTTC
CASSLAVGGSIQYF
>TRBV2|NA|NA|TRBJ1-4
TGTGCCAGCAAGAGGGCCACTGAAAAACTGTTTTTT
CASKRATEKLFF
>TRBV11-2|few|NA|TRBJ2-2
TGTGCCAGCAGCTTGGGAGGCAAGAACACCGGGGAGCTGTTTTTT
CASSLGGKNTGELFF
>TRBV12-1|NA|NA|TRBJ2-1
TGTGCCAGCAGCTTTGCGCGACTAGTTTCGGGACACAATGAGCAGTTCTTC
CASSFARLVSGHNEQFF
>TRBV4-2|once|TRBD2|TRBJ2-3
TGTGCCAGCAGCCAAACCGGACTAGCGGGAGACTTACATACGCAGTATTTT
CASSQTGLAGDLHTQYF
>TRBV6-5|NA|NA|TRBJ1-5
TGTGCCGTTAGGGGGGGCGATCAGCCCCAGCATTTT
CAVRGGDQPQHF
>TRBV25-1|NA|NA|TRBJ1-1
TGTGCCAGCAGTGAATGGGGGGGGAACACTGAAGCTTTCTTT
CASSEWGGNTEAFF
>TRBV27|NA|NA|TRBJ1-1
TGTGCCAGCAGTTTATTACCCACCTTGGCTTACACTGAAGCTTTCTTT
CASSLLPTLAYTEAFF
>TRBV5-6|NA|TRBD1|TRBJ1-1
TGTGCCAGCAGCTTGTGGGTATCCAGGGGGGTGCCTCGGGCTTTCTTT
CASSLWVSRGVPRAFF